This TCR beta chain comes out of a study of blood T cell repertoires in COVID-19. On the study more broadly: Specimens from acute and convalescent COVID-19 originated in the United States, Italy and Spain.

In terms of age and location, participants ranged from about 18 to 100 years and lived in around 22 US areas. Repertoires were generated with immunoSEQ multiplex PCR, while TCRdb's copy carries only in-frame clones and drops some. The profile shows roughly 290,000 clones, roughly nine tenths of them singletons. This CDR3 comprises 15 residues. Germline V gene sequence: CDR1 MNHEY, CDR2 SVGAGI. J lost 7 bases, V lost 4 bases, and 9 bases had no gene match. The clonotype was recovered from a woman aged 40 to 50 who had recovered from COVID-19. What was sequenced was PBMCs or T cells enriched from blood (not recorded which). The rearrangement uses TRBV6-5 and TRBJ1-5; the match to TRBD1 covers 8 bases. The CDR3 region is CASSSLPRGQQPQHF. In DNA, the CDR3 is TGTGCCAGCAGTTCCCTTCCCAGGGGGCAACAGCCCCAGCATTTT.